A single sample gave rise to the 4 T cell receptor beta chains below, sequenced in a study of T-cell reconstitution after alpha-beta-depleted transplantation in children. It was with unique molecular identifiers that the TCRbeta library was prepared. TCRdb used MiXCR to reprocess the PCR reads, holding one entry per CDR3 protein. The table records about 500,000 distinct CDR3 sequences, around a third of them present only once. The source was PBMCs from the stem cell graft donor, collected from the stem cell graft. These receptors originate from a human donor who donated a stem cell graft to a child with aplastic anemia.

This clonotype was seen more than once but under ten times. V usage is TRBV29-1 and J usage is TRBJ2-7; D is ambiguous. This CDR3 has 13 residues. Germline values: CDR1 SQVTM, CDR2 ANQGSEA. Trimming took 4 bases from V and 0 from J, leaving 10 bases between them. CDR3 nucleotide sequence: TGCAGCGTTGGGCTCAAGAGCTCCTACGAGCAGTACGTC. It encodes CSVGLKSSYEQYV.

V is TRBV9 and J is TRBJ2-1; possibly TRBD2 for D (6 bases). Trimming shortened V by 0 bases and J by 3 bases, and 13 bases separated the two germline ends. This CDR3 has 16 residues. Looked up from germline, CDR1 is SGDLS and CDR2 is YYNGEE. The CDR3 spells CASSVEGGAFYNEQFF. The CDR3 nucleotides are TGTGCCAGCAGCGTAGAGGGCGGGGCCTTCTACAATGAGCAGTTCTTC.

This sequence joins TRBV12-3 or TRBV12-4 and TRBJ2-5; D not certain. Trimming removed 1 base from V and 5 bases from J, with 11 bases in between. This CDR3 contains 14 residues. CDR3 nucleotides: TGTGCCAGCAGTTTAGGGGGATCTTCGGAGACCCAGTACTTC. It encodes CASSLGGSSETQYF.

This clonotype was counted only a few times. This chain links TRBV18 with TRBJ1-5, with TRBD1 matching over 12 bases. The length of the CDR3 is 19 residues. V trimming: 3 bases; J trimming: 0 bases; junction bases outside the gene matches: 9. The V gene's germline CDR1 is KGHSH and CDR2 LQKENI. This CDR3 is CASSPPGTGGSYSNQPQHF. CDR3 bases: TGTGCCAGCTCACCGCCCGGGACAGGGGGCAGCTATAGCAATCAGCCCCAGCATTTT. Drawing the rest from reference TRBV18 and TRBJ1-5, the complete variable domain is NAGVMQNPRHLVRRRGQEARLRCSPMKGHSHVYWYRQLPEEGLKFMVYLQKENIIDESGMPKERFSAEFPKEGPSILRIQQVVRGDSAAYFCASSPPGTGGSYSNQPQHFGDGTRLSIL.